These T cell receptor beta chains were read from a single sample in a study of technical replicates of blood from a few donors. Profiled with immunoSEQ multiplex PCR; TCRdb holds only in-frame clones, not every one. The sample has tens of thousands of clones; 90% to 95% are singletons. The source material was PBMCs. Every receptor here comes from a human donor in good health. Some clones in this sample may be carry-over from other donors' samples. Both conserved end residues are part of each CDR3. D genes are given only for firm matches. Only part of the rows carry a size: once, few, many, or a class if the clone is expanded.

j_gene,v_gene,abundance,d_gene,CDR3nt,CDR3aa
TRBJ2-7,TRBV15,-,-,TGTGCCACCAGCATGAGTCCAGGGCCACGCGAGCAGTACTTC,CATSMSPGPREQYF
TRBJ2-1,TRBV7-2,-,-,TGTGCCAGCAGCTTATTGAGAAAGAATGAGCAGTTCTTC,CASSLLRKNEQFF
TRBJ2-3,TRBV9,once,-,TGTGCCAGCAGCGTAGGCCAGGTTGGAACAGATACGCAGTATTTT,CASSVGQVGTDTQYF
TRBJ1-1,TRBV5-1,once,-,TGCGCCAGCACAGGGTGGGATATGAACACTGAAGCTTTCTTT,CASTGWDMNTEAFF
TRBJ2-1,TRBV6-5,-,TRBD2,TGTGCCAGCAGTTACTCCCGCGGGGGGAGATACAATGAGCAGTTCTTC,CASSYSRGGRYNEQFF
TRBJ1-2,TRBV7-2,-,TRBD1,TGTGCCAGCAGCCAACAGGGGAACCCCTATGGCTACACCTTC,CASSQQGNPYGYTF
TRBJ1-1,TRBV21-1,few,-,TGTGCCAGCAGCAAAGACGGCGGGAACGGGGACACTGAAGCTTTCTTT,CASSKDGGNGDTEAFF
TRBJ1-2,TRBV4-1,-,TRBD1,TGCGCCAGCAGCCAAGACTCGTTCCGGGACAGGGAAAGGAACTATGGCTACACCTTC,CASSQDSFRDRERNYGYTF
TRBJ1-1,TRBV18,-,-,TGTGCCAGCTCACCAGTTCCAGGGCAGATGAACACTGAAGCTTTCTTT,CASSPVPGQMNTEAFF
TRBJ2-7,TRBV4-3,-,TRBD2,TGCGCCAGCAGCCCGTCTTTAGCGGGTGGGGTTTACGAGCAGTACTTC,CASSPSLAGGVYEQYF
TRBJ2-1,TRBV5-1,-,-,TGCGCCAGCACCCTAGGCGGGGCCCACCACAATGAGCAGTTCTTC,CASTLGGAHHNEQFF
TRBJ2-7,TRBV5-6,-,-,TGTGCCAGCAGCTTTGGTAGCGGCTCCTACGAGCAGTACTTC,CASSFGSGSYEQYF
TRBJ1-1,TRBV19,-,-,TGTGCCAGTAGGGGGGGAAGGGGACTCACTGAAGCTTTCTTT,CASRGGRGLTEAFF
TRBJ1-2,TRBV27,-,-,TGTGCCAGCAGTTACCGACAAGATTTCTATGGCTACACCTTC,CASSYRQDFYGYTF
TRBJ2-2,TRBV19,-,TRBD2,TGTGCCAGTCGACTAGCTAACACCGGGGAGCTGTTTTTT,CASRLANTGELFF
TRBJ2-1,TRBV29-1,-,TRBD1,TGCAGCGTTACCAGGGACAGGGGATTTGGGGGTGAGCAGTTCTTC,CSVTRDRGFGGEQFF
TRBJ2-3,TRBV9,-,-,TGTGCCAGCAGCGGGGGTGGAGGGAGAGACCCCTATACGCAGTATTTT,CASSGGGGRDPYTQYF
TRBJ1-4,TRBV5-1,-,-,TGCGCCAGCAGCTTGCGGTCCCTCGGGTCTGCAACTAATGAAAAACTGTTTTTT,CASSLRSLGSATNEKLFF
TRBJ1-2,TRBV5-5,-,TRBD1,TGTGCCAGCAGCCCTGGGACAGGGTGGCGAAGCACCTTC,CASSPGTGWRSTF
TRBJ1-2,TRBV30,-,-,TGTGCCTGGAGTGTTTACCGGGAGGCCTATGGCTACACCTTC,CAWSVYREAYGYTF
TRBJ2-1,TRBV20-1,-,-,TGCAGTGCTTACGGGGGTGAGCAGTTCTTC,CSAYGGEQFF
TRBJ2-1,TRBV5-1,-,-,TGCGCCAGCAGAGTTACTACTACAGGTGCCAATGAGCAGTTCTTC,CASRVTTTGANEQFF
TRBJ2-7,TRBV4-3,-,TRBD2,TGCGCCAGCAGCCAAGAACTGGGAGGGGCTTACGAGCAGTACTTC,CASSQELGGAYEQYF
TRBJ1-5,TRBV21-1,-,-,TGTGCCAGCAGCAAACTCGGGACAGCGAAAAGGGGCAATCAGCCCCAGCATTTT,CASSKLGTAKRGNQPQHF
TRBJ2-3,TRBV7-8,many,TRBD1,TGTGCCAGTGCTTCGGGACAGGGGCGGGTGGATACGCAGTATTTT,CASASGQGRVDTQYF
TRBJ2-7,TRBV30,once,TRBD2,TGTGCCTGGAGAGGGACTAGCGGGAGTGTCGAGCAGTACTTC,CAWRGTSGSVEQYF
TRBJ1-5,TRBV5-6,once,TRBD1,TGTGCCAGCAGCACCCAGGACAGGCCTTATAGCAATCAGCCCCAGCATTTT,CASSTQDRPYSNQPQHF
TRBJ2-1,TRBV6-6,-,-,TGTGCCAGTAATGCGGGTGAGCAGTTCTTC,CASNAGEQFF
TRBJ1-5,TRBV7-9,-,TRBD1,TGTGCCAGCAGCTTAAACAGGGGCGGGTATAGCAATCAGCCCCAGCATTTT,CASSLNRGGYSNQPQHF
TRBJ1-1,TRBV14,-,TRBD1,TGTGCCAGCAGCCAAGTGGGACAGGGGGCCTACACTGAAGCTTTCTTT,CASSQVGQGAYTEAFF
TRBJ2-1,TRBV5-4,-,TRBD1,TGTGCCAGCAGCTTGAGCACAGGGGGAGGCAATGAGCAGTTCTTC,CASSLSTGGGNEQFF
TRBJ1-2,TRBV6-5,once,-,TGTGCCAGCGGAAACAGGCCAAGCTTGGCTGGCTACACCTTC,CASGNRPSLAGYTF
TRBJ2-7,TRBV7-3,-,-,TGTGCCAGCAGGCCTACTACTTGCGAGCAGTACTTC,CASRPTTCEQYF
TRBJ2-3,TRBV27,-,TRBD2,TGTGCCAGCAGTTTAAGCTCTAGCGGGATCACAGATACGCAGTATTTT,CASSLSSSGITDTQYF
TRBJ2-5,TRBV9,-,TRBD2,TGTGCCAGCAGCGTATTAGCGGGGAAACAAGAGACCCAGTACTTC,CASSVLAGKQETQYF
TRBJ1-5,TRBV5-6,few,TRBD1,TGTGCCAGCAGCTTGGGACAGGGCCATCAGCCCCAGCATTTT,CASSLGQGHQPQHF
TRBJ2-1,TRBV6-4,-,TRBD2,TGTGCCAGCAGTAATAGCGGGGGAGACTACAATGAGCAGTTCTTC,CASSNSGGDYNEQFF